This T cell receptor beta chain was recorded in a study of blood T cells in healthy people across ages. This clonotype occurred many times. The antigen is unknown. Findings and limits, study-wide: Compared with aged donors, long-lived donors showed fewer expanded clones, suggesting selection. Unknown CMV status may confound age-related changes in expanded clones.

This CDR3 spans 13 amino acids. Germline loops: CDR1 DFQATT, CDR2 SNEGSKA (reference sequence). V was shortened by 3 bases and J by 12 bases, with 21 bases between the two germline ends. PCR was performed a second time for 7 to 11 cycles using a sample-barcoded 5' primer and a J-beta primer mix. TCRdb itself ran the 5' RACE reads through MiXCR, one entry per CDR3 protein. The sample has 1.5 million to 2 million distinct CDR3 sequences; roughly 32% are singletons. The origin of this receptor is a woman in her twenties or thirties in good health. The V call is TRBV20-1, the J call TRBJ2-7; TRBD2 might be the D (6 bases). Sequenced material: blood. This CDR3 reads CSARATGEPHTYF. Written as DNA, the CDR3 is TGCAGTGCTAGGGCTACGGGGGAACCACATACGTACTTC.